This paragraph reports one T cell receptor (beta chain). These data are taken from a study of blood T cell repertoires in COVID-19. Patients in Seattle were enrolled during active infection, then followed longitudinally. TCRdb keeps only in-frame clones here, not all; method: immunoSEQ multiplex PCR. The sample has roughly 160,000 clones; 84% are singletons. Germline V lookup: CDR1 SNHLY, CDR2 FYNNEI. Deletions cut 0 bases from V and 1 base from J, with 16 bases between. The CDR3 length is 18 residues. Sequencing was done on a sample of peripheral blood. The source is a woman aged 80 or older with COVID-19, enrolled during active disease. V gene TRBV2 combines with J gene TRBJ1-5, with D uncertain. DNA for the CDR3: TGTGCCAGCAGTGAAGCGCGCGGCACTGGTGGAAGCAATCAGCCCCAGCATTTT. Protein: CASSEARGTGGSNQPQHF.